This T cell receptor (beta chain) was obtained from a study of OX40 agonist ivuxolimab in advanced cancers. Study-level information: An agonistic human IgG2 monoclonal antibody against OX40 (CD134) was given. Under the entry rules, prior anti-PD-1, anti-PD-L1 or anti-CTLA-4 therapy was allowed, and approximately 40% had some. Study-level findings and limits: Dosing at 0.1 to 3.0 mg/kg was accompanied by clonal expansion of CD4+ and CD8+ blood T cells by week 6. Relatively little clonal expansion, among the lowest observed, appeared in partial responders at 0.1-3.0 mg/kg.

This CDR3 has 14 amino acids. Per germline, CDR1 SGHNT and CDR2 YYREEE (reference sequence). Trimming stripped 2 bases from V and 7 bases from J, with 16 bases between. Of note for this clone: Its antigen is as yet unknown.

Profiled with immunoSEQ multiplex PCR; TCRdb holds only in-frame clones, not every one. Of 65,000 to 85,000 clones listed, roughly 91% are singletons. This TCR derives from an adult with an advanced solid tumor such as melanoma, head and neck, liver or kidney cancer. Specimen: CD4+ or CD8+ T cells sorted from blood, collected in a trial of the OX40 agonist ivuxolimab. The V call is TRBV5-4, the J call TRBJ2-7, with D possibly being TRBD2 (5 bases). CDR3 in DNA: TGTGCCAGCAGCTTATCGGGGATCATACGGGAGCAGTACTTC. Translating it yields CASSLSGIIREQYF.